Following are 27 T cell receptor beta chains from one sample sequenced in a study of blood T cell repertoires in COVID-19. TCRdb keeps only in-frame clones here, not all; method: immunoSEQ multiplex PCR. The sample yields 250,000 or so clones, roughly 88% seen once. The material sequenced was peripheral blood. The receptors come from a woman between 25 and 40 years old with active or convalescent COVID-19.

This sequence joins TRBV18 and TRBJ1-1, with a weak D call TRBD1 (6 bases). Trimming removed 3 bases from V and 2 bases from J, with 19 bases in between. CDR3 length: 17 residues. Germline assignment: CDR1 KGHSH and CDR2 LQKENI. The CDR3 region is CASSPYQAGAGNTEAFF. The CDR3 DNA follows: TGTGCCAGCTCACCGTATCAAGCGGGGGCGGGTAACACTGAAGCTTTCTTT. The variable domain in full, completed from reference TRBV18 and TRBJ1-1, reads NAGVMQNPRHLVRRRGQEARLRCSPMKGHSHVYWYRQLPEEGLKFMVYLQKENIIDESGMPKERFSAEFPKEGPSILRIQQVVRGDSAAYFCASSPYQAGAGNTEAFFGQGTRLTVV.

The V gene is TRBV5-1, the J gene TRBJ2-1; D might be TRBD1 (6 bases). Germline V gene lookup returns CDR1 SGHRS and CDR2 YFSETQ. The CDR3 spans 14 residues. V lost 0 bases to trimming and J lost 6 bases, with 10 bases between them. The CDR3 loop is CASSLAGASNEQFF. The CDR3 nucleotides read TGCGCCAGCAGCTTGGCAGGGGCCAGCAATGAGCAGTTCTTC.

The V and J genes are TRBV19 and TRBJ1-4, with 7 bases lining up with TRBD1. The V gene end was trimmed by 10 bases and the J gene end by 12 bases; junction bases not matched to a gene: 14. CDR3 length equals 13 residues. In germline, CDR1 is LNHDA, CDR2 SQIVND (reference sequence). The CDR3 nucleotides read TGTGCCACCAAGACAGGGTCCCTTGGTCAACTGTTTTTT. This encodes CATKTGSLGQLFF.

V usage is TRBV4-2 and J usage is TRBJ1-2, with D possibly TRBD1 on 5 matching bases. V was clipped by 0 bases and J by 0 bases, with 8 bases between them. Germline-derived CDR1 and CDR2 are LGHNA and YNFKEQ. This CDR3 has 15 residues. This chain's CDR3 is CASSQDPGANYGYTF. CDR3 DNA sequence: TGTGCCAGCAGCCAAGATCCGGGGGCTAACTATGGCTACACCTTC.

This clone was observed a handful of times. The chain carries TRBV9 and TRBJ1-1, with a weak D call TRBD1 (6 bases). The CDR3 loop spans 17 amino acids. Germline V lookup: CDR1 SGDLS, CDR2 YYNGEE. V was clipped by 1 base and J by 1 base, with 17 bases between them. The CDR3 sequence is CASSVYRDRTENTEAFF. The CDR3 bases are TGTGCCAGCAGCGTATATAGAGACCGGACAGAGAACACTGAAGCTTTCTTT.

The V call is TRBV4-1, the J call TRBJ2-3, with D possibly being TRBD2 (7 bases). CDR3 length: 15 residues. V was shortened by 0 bases and J by 4 bases, with 11 bases between the two germline ends. CDR1 is MGHRA, CDR2 YSYEKL, per germline. For the CDR3, the DNA is TGCGCCAGCAGCCAAGAAGGGGGGGCAGCAGATACGCAGTATTTT. It translates to CASSQEGGAADTQYF.

The V call is TRBV3-1 (or the pseudogene TRBV3-2), the J call TRBJ2-7; D ambiguous. The CDR3 consists of 12 residues. CDR1 LGHDT and CDR2 YNNKEL come from the germline V gene (reference sequence). Deletions cut 5 bases from V and 3 bases from J, with 8 bases between. This CDR3 is CASSSTNYEQYF. The CDR3 coding sequence is TGTGCCAGCAGCTCCACTAACTACGAGCAGTACTTC.

The rearrangement joins TRBV7-2 to TRBJ2-3; a weak D match, TRBD2 (6 bases). Germline CDR1 is SGHTA and CDR2 is FQGNSA. The CDR3 extends over 15 amino acids. Trimming removed 4 bases at V and 3 bases at J, with 14 bases between. The CDR3 sequence is CASSSFAGTTDTQYF. CDR3 nucleotides: TGTGCCAGCAGCTCTTTCGCGGGGACGACAGATACGCAGTATTTT.

This clone occurred once. The chain carries TRBV9 and TRBJ1-2; weak D call: TRBD1 (6 bases). This CDR3 is 12 amino acids long. Trimming left V 5 bases short and J 5 bases short, with 10 bases between. Germline V CDR1 and CDR2: SGDLS, YYNGEE. Here the CDR3 reads CASRQGVYGYTF. The CDR3 DNA reads TGTGCCAGCAGACAGGGAGTTTATGGCTACACCTTC.

This clone was observed a handful of times. This chain joins TRBV7-9 and TRBJ1-2; possible D gene TRBD1, 6 bases. The CDR3 runs to 15 residues. Germline V gene sequence: CDR1 SEHNR, CDR2 FQNEAQ (reference sequence). Trimming removed 1 base at V and 7 bases at J, with 16 bases between. The DNA for the CDR3 is TGTGCCAGCAGCTTAGAACAGGGCAGCATAGGTGGCTACACCTTC. It encodes CASSLEQGSIGGYTF.

V gene TRBV5-5 combines with J gene TRBJ2-1; TRBD2 might be the D (5 bases). With 8 bases removed from V and 6 bases from J, the gap between germline ends came to 15 bases. The length of the CDR3 is 13 residues. Germline V gives CDR1 SGHKS, CDR2 YYEKEE (reference sequence). The CDR3 region is CASLWGVSNEQFF. The CDR3, as DNA: TGTGCCAGTTTATGGGGAGTCAGCAATGAGCAGTTCTTC.

The CDR3: CASSPAGEANYGYTF. The CDR3 nucleotides read TGTGCCAGCAGCCCCGCCGGGGAAGCTAACTATGGCTACACCTTC. The chain joins TRBV5-4 to TRBJ1-2; D not resolved. The CDR3 sequence is 15 residues long. CDR1 and CDR2 (germline): SGHNT, YYREEE (reference sequence). Deletions cut 4 bases from V and 0 bases from J, with 13 bases between. Full variable domain (remainder filled in from reference TRBV5-4 and TRBJ1-2): ETGVTQSPTHLIKTRGQQVTLRCSSQSGHNTVSWYQQALGQGPQFIFQYYREEENGRGNFPPRFSGLQFPNYSSELNVNALELDDSALYLCASSPAGEANYGYTFGSGTRLTVV.

The chain couples TRBV9 to TRBJ1-4, with TRBD1 identical over 8 bases. The CDR3 runs to 14 residues. V was clipped by 4 bases and J by 4 bases; unmatched bases: 3. The germline CDR1 and CDR2 sequences are SGDLS and YYNGEE. The CDR3 region has the DNA TGTGCCAGCAGCCCGGACAGGGATAATGAAAAACTGTTTTTT. This translates into CASSPDRDNEKLFF.

To note about this clone: At one end the junction does not follow the germline gene, possibly because of a read error. The gene calls are TRBV7-7 and TRBJ2-5, with 8 bases that match TRBD1. The CDR3 has 15 residues. Per the germline V gene, CDR1 is SSHAT and CDR2 is FNYEAQ (reference sequence). CDR3 DNA sequence: TGTGCTAGCAGCCCCGGCTGGACAGGGAAAGAGACCCAGTACTTC. Its translation is CASSPGWTGKETQYF. The full variable domain, with the rest looked up from reference TRBV7-7 and TRBJ2-5, is GAGVSQSPRYKVTKRGQDVTLRCDPISSHATLYWYQQALGQGPEFLTYFNYEAQPDKSGLPSDRFSAERPEGSISTLTIQRTEQRDSAMYRCASSPGWTGKETQYFGPGTRLLVL.

Regarding this clone: The sample carries other DNA sequences with the same CDR3. The V call is TRBV5-1, the J call TRBJ2-5; D not certain. Germline values: CDR1 SGHRS, CDR2 YFSETQ. V was cut by 4 bases and J by 1 base, with 2 bases left in between. This CDR3 contains 11 residues. The CDR3 sequence is CASSLQETQYF. DNA of the CDR3: TGCGCCAGCAGCCTCCAAGAGACCCAGTACTTC.

The CDR3 DNA follows: TGTGCCAGCAGCGTAGCTACTAGCGGGGCCCAAACGAACACCGGGGAGCTGTTTTTT. Translating it yields CASSVATSGAQTNTGELFF. The chain couples TRBV9 to TRBJ2-2, with 10 bases that match TRBD2. V gave up 0 bases and J gave up 0 bases; unmatched junction bases: 8. CDR1 SGDLS and CDR2 YYNGEE come from the germline V gene. This CDR3 has 19 amino acids.

The CDR3 sequence: CASRRLADSLSYEQYF. DNA of the CDR3: TGTGCCAGCCGACGGCTAGCCGATTCCCTGTCCTACGAGCAGTACTTC. The gene calls are TRBV27 and TRBJ2-7; TRBD2 is a possible D gene (5 bases). CDR1 is MNHEY and CDR2 is SMNVEV in the germline V gene (reference sequence). This CDR3 contains 16 residues. V dropped 8 bases and J dropped 1 base, with 21 bases sitting between them.

This clone was found a few times. The chain combines TRBV7-9 with TRBJ2-3, with 8 positions matching TRBD1. Losses at the gene ends were 1 base for V and 4 bases for J; bases not matched to a gene: 4. The germline V gene has CDR1 SEHNR and CDR2 FQNEAQ (reference sequence). This CDR3 has 15 residues. CDR3 residues: CASSLGTGYADTQYF. The CDR3 region has the DNA TGTGCCAGCAGCTTAGGGACAGGGTATGCAGATACGCAGTATTTT.

The V call is TRBV28, the J call TRBJ1-2; D might be TRBD1 (5 bases). V was trimmed by 8 bases and J by 0 bases, leaving 13 bases between them. The CDR3 is 14 amino acids. CDR1 and CDR2 from the germline V gene are MDHEN and SYDVKM. The CDR3 reads CASGGDPANYGYTF. The CDR3, as DNA: TGTGCCAGCGGAGGGGACCCAGCTAACTATGGCTACACCTTC.

To note about this clone: Since the CDR3 does not end with the conserved phenylalanine or tryptophan, this likely comes from a read error. CDR3 sequence: CASTPTGEVGYTL. CDR3 bases: TGTGCCAGCACGCCGACAGGGGAGGTTGGCTACACCCTC. This chain joins TRBV7-9 and TRBJ1-2; 8 bases fit TRBD1. The length of the CDR3 is 13 residues. Germline trimming cut 7 bases from V and 7 bases from J; bases unmatched to any gene: 8. CDR1 is SEHNR, CDR2 FQNEAQ, per germline (reference sequence).

This chain joins TRBV4-3 and TRBJ1-5, with unresolved D. The CDR3 runs to 14 residues. The germline gives CDR1 LGHNA, CDR2 YSLEER. Trimming pared 0 bases from V and 6 bases from J, leaving 9 bases between. The CDR3 DNA sequence: TGCGCCAGCAGCCAAGATGTGTCGGGTCAGCCCCAGCATTTT. As protein: CASSQDVSGQPQHF.

The V and J genes are TRBV5-5 and TRBJ2-1; D unclear. V lost 1 base and J lost 3, with 11 bases in between. Germline V gives CDR1 SGHKS, CDR2 YYEKEE (reference sequence). This CDR3 is built from 15 residues. The CDR3 nucleotides read TGTGCCAGCAGCTTGTTCTCCAGAAACTACAATGAGCAGTTCTTC. It is translated as CASSLFSRNYNEQFF.

This chain joins TRBV6-2 or TRBV6-3 and TRBJ2-7; D not resolved. This CDR3 has 12 amino acids. Trimming removed 6 bases from V and 6 bases from J, with 12 bases in between. The V gene's germline CDR1 is MNHEY and CDR2 SVGEGT. The CDR3 coding sequence is TGTGCCAGCAGCCTACCCCCCAGCGAGCAGTACTTC. It translates to CASSLPPSEQYF.

The chain has TRBV3-1 (or the pseudogene TRBV3-2) and TRBJ1-3; 10 bases fit TRBD1. From germline, CDR1 is LGHDT and CDR2 YNNKEL (reference sequence). The CDR3 loop spans 16 amino acids. V was clipped by 4 bases and J by 4 bases; unmatched bases: 7. CDR3 sequence: CASSRRQGADGNTIYF. In DNA form, the CDR3 reads TGTGCCAGCAGCCGGCGACAGGGGGCGGACGGAAACACCATATATTTT.

This sequence joins TRBV27 and TRBJ1-3, with no clear D. In germline, CDR1 is MNHEY, CDR2 SMNVEV (reference sequence). The CDR3 loop spans 14 amino acids. Trimming shortened V by 5 bases and J by 4 bases, and 12 bases separated the two germline ends. CDR3 bases: TGTGCCAGCAGTCGCGCAGGTTACGGAAACACCATATATTTT. It yields the protein CASSRAGYGNTIYF.

The chain joins TRBV9 to TRBJ1-1; 7 bases agree with TRBD1. CDR3 length equals 16 residues. From germline, CDR1 is SGDLS and CDR2 YYNGEE. The V segment lost 0 bases and the J segment 4 bases; nucleotides outside the gene matches: 9. In DNA, the CDR3 is TGTGCCAGCAGCGTAGACGGGCGGCAGGGGGGCACTGAAGCTTTCTTT. Its translation is CASSVDGRQGGTEAFF.

The V call is TRBV7-9, the J call TRBJ1-6, with 9 nucleotides matching TRBD1. Trimming cost V 5 bases and J 7 bases; bases outside gene matches: 6. Germline-derived CDR1 and CDR2 are SEHNR and FQNEAQ (reference sequence). The CDR3 runs 15 residues. CDR3 region: CASSGYRGRNSPLHF. Written as DNA, the CDR3 is TGTGCCAGCAGCGGATACAGGGGGCGAAATTCACCCCTCCACTTT.